The 13 T cell receptor beta chains below come from one sample, sequenced in a study of T-cell reconstitution after alpha-beta-depleted transplantation in children. Preparation of the TCRbeta library was carried out with unique molecular identifiers. TCRdb passed the PCR reads through MiXCR, listing each CDR3 protein once. The sample consists of 350,000 to 400,000 distinct CDR3 sequences, about an eighth of them appearing once. Specimen: PBMCs, collected from the stem cell graft. All receptors come from a human donor who donated a stem cell graft to a child with Fanconi anemia.

This clonotype was counted only a few times. This sequence joins TRBV10-3 and TRBJ2-4, with 9 bases identical to TRBD1. Germline V gives CDR1 ENHRY, CDR2 SYGVKD. This CDR3 has 14 residues. After removal of 4 bases from V and 6 bases from J, the junction contained 4 bases not matched to a gene. CDR3 DNA sequence: TGTGCCATCAGTGGGGACAGGGTTGGAAACATTCAGTACTTC. Translating it yields CAISGDRVGNIQYF.

This clonotype was seen only a few times. The V and J genes are TRBV27 and TRBJ1-6; D remains ambiguous. Germline CDR1 reads MNHEY; CDR2 reads SMNVEV (reference sequence). The germline V and J ends were trimmed by 4 bases and 9 bases, with 10 bases remaining between them. CDR3 length: 13 residues. CDR3 in amino acids: CASSSYSSSPLHF. In DNA form, the CDR3 reads TGTGCCAGCAGTTCTTATAGTAGTTCACCCCTCCACTTT.

This clonotype was seen a few times. V is TRBV5-1 and J is TRBJ1-3; D not resolved. CDR3 size: 14 residues. Trimming removed 3 bases from V and 3 bases from J, with 10 bases in between. Looked up from germline, CDR1 is SGHRS and CDR2 is YFSETQ. For the CDR3, the DNA is TGCGCCAGCAGCTCGGAAGGTTTTGGAAACACCATATATTTT. Translation: CASSSEGFGNTIYF.

The J gene is TRBJ1-1, the V gene TRBV5-1; 8 bases fit TRBD1. The J segment lost 7 bases and the V segment lost 4 bases, leaving 3 bases of the junction unmatched. This CDR3 comprises 12 residues. In germline, CDR1 is SGHRS, CDR2 YFSETQ. The CDR3 is CASSIQGVEAFF. The CDR3 region has the DNA TGCGCCAGCAGCATACAGGGGGTTGAAGCTTTCTTT.

This clonotype was seen a handful of times. The chain links TRBV20-1 to TRBJ1-2; 7 nucleotides agree with TRBD1. Germline CDR1 DFQATT, CDR2 SNEGSKA (reference sequence). This CDR3 comprises 15 residues. Trimming removed 5 bases from V and 2 bases from J; junction bases left unmatched: 11. The CDR3 loop reads CSAPLGGQSNYGYTF. The CDR3 DNA is TGCAGTGCTCCCCTTGGGGGACAGTCCAACTATGGCTACACCTTC.

This clonotype was counted only a few times. This rearrangement joins TRBV19 to TRBJ1-5; 8 bases match TRBD1. There are 13 residues in the CDR3. V lost 5 bases to trimming and J lost 11 bases; unmatched junction nucleotides: 8. CDR1 LNHDA and CDR2 SQIVND come from the germline V gene (reference sequence). CDR3 loop: CASSRQGIKAQHF. The CDR3 nucleotides are TGTGCCAGTAGTCGACAGGGGATTAAGGCCCAGCATTTT.

This clonotype has ten or more counts. DNA for the CDR3: TGCAGCGTATCCTGGGGTGACAGGGGGTATGACAATCAGCCCCAGCATTTT. Translated, it gives CSVSWGDRGYDNQPQHF. The chain has TRBV29-1 and TRBJ1-5, with TRBD1 identical over 9 bases. V gave up 6 bases and J gave up 3 bases; unmatched junction bases: 15. Germline assignment: CDR1 SQVTM and CDR2 ANQGSEA. The CDR3 is made up of 17 amino acids.

This clonotype turned up a few times. The chain carries TRBV4-3 and TRBJ2-2; 8 positions match TRBD1. The trim removed 3 bases at V and 3 bases at J, leaving 6 bases unmatched. Germline CDR1 LGHNA, CDR2 YSLEER. CDR3 length equals 16 residues. The CDR3 sequence is CASSQRTGFDTGELFF. CDR3 nucleotides: TGCGCCAGCAGCCAGAGGACAGGGTTCGACACCGGGGAGCTGTTTTTT.

This clonotype showed up many times. V usage is TRBV28 and J usage is TRBJ1-5, with 7 positions matching TRBD1. After removal of 6 bases from V and 3 bases from J, the junction contained 8 bases not matched to a gene. This CDR3 region has 15 residues. Germline CDR1 is MDHEN and CDR2 is SYDVKM. CDR3 DNA: TGTGCCAGCAGGTGGACAGGCCTACTCAATCAGCCCCAGCATTTT. The encoded protein is CASRWTGLLNQPQHF.

There are many counts of this clonotype. The V and J genes are TRBV5-1 and TRBJ1-1, with TRBD1 matching 8 bases. Looked up from germline, CDR1 is SGHRS and CDR2 is YFSETQ. This CDR3 spans 13 amino acids. Unmatched junction bases numbered 5, after V lost 6 bases and J lost 4 bases. The CDR3 DNA follows: TGCGCCAGCAACCGACAGGGGAGCACTGAAGCTTTCTTT. Its translation is CASNRQGSTEAFF.

This clonotype showed up many times. The chain links TRBV12-3 or TRBV12-4 to TRBJ2-7, with D uncertain. This CDR3 is built from 14 residues. Between the trimmed V and J ends, which lost 5 bases and 0 bases, there was a span of 11 bases. CDR3 in amino acids: CASSETDTSYEQYF. Written as DNA, the CDR3 is TGTGCCAGCAGTGAGACGGATACCTCCTACGAGCAGTACTTC.

Note on this clonotype: Because the CDR3 is missing its conserved closing phenylalanine or tryptophan, this is likely a read error. J is TRBJ1-5 and V is TRBV5-1; 7 nucleotides line up with TRBD1. CDR1 and CDR2 (germline): SGHRS, YFSETQ. The CDR3 is made up of 14 amino acids. Trimming took 4 bases from V and 5 from J; bases not matched to a gene: 6. This CDR3 reads CASSLGTADQPQHC. CDR3 nucleotide sequence: TGCGCCAGCAGCCTGGGGACAGCCGATCAGCCCCAGCATTGT.

The V gene is TRBV5-1, the J gene TRBJ2-5; D is perhaps TRBD2 (7 bases). V was trimmed by 6 bases and J by 4 bases, leaving 13 bases between them. Per germline, CDR1 SGHRS and CDR2 YFSETQ. This CDR3 has 13 residues. CDR3 protein: CASTPGGPETQYF. The DNA of the CDR3 is TGCGCCAGCACTCCCGGGGGGCCAGAGACCCAGTACTTC.